This TCR beta chain was observed in a study of technical replicates of blood from several donors. Clones were sequenced by immunoSEQ multiplex PCR, and TCRdb holds only the in-frame ones, with some missing. The sample consists of about 90,000 clones, roughly 92% of them appearing once. The CDR3 consists of 15 residues. Germline-derived CDR1 and CDR2 are LNHNV and YYDKDF (reference sequence). The V gene end was trimmed by 5 bases and the J gene end by 1 base; junction bases not matched to a gene: 6. The V and J genes are TRBV15 and TRBJ2-7; TRBD2 agrees at 9 bases. The clonotype originates from a human donor in good health. Source material: T cells isolated from PBMCs. DNA of the CDR3: TGTGCCACCAGCGGCGGTAGCGGGAGATCCTACGAGCAGTACTTC. Its translation is CATSGGSGRSYEQYF.